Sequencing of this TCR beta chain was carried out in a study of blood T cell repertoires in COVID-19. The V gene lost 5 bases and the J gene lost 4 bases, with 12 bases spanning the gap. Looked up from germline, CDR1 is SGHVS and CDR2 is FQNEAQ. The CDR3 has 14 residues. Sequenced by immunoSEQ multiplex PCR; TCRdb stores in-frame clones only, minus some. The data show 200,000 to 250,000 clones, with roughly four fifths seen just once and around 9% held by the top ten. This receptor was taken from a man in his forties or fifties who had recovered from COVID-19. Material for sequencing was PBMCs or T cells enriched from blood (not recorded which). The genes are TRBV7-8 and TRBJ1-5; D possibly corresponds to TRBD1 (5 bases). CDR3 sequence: CASSGQRGNQPQHF. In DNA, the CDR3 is TGTGCCAGCAGCGGTCAGCGGGGGAATCAGCCCCAGCATTTT.